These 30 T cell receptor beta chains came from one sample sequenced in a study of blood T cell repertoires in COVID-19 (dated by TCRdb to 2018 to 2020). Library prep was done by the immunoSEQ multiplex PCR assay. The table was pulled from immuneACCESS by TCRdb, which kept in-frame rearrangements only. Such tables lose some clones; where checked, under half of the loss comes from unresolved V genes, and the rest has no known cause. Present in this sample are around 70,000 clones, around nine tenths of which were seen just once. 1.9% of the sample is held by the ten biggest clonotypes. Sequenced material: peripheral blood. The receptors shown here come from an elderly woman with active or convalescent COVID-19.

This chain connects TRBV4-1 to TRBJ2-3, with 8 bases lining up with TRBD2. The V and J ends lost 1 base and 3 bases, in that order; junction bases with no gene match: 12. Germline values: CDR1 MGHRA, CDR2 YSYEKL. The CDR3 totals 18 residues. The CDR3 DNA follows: TGCGCCAGCAGCCAAGTATTAGCGGGGAGACCTATGACAGATACGCAGTATTTT. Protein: CASSQVLAGRPMTDTQYF.

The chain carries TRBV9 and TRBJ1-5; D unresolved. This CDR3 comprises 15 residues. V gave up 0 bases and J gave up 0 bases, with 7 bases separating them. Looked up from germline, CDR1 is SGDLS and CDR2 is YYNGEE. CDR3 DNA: TGTGCCAGCAGCGTAGGAGATTATAGCAATCAGCCCCAGCATTTT. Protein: CASSVGDYSNQPQHF.

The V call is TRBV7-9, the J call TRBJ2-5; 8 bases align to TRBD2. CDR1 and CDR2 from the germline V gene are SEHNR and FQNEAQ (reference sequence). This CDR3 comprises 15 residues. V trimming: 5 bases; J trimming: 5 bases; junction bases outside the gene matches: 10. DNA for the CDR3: TGTGCCAGCAGCCCTCCGGGAGCGGGAGCTGAGACCCAGTACTTC. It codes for CASSPPGAGAETQYF.

CDR3 in amino acids: CASSLGQVHTEAFF. The CDR3 nucleotides are TGCGCCAGCAGCTTGGGACAAGTCCACACTGAAGCTTTCTTT. V and J are TRBV5-1 and TRBJ1-1, with D unclear. This CDR3 spans 14 amino acids. The germline V gene encodes CDR1 SGHRS and CDR2 YFSETQ. V was shortened by 0 bases and J by 3 bases, with 9 bases between the two germline ends.

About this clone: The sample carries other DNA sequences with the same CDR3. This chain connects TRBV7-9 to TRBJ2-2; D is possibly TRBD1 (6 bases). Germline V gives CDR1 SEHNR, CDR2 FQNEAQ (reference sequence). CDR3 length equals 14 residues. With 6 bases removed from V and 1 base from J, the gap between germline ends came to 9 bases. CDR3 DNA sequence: TGTGCCAGCAGTTGGGGACAGAACACCGGGGAGCTGTTTTTT. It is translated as CASSWGQNTGELFF.

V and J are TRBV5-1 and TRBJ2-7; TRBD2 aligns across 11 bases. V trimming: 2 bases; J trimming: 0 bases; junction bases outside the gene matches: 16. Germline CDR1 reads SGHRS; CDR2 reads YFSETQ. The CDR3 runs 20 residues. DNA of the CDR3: TGCGCCAGCAGCTTTTTGGGCTGGGCTAGCGGGAGGCTAAGCTCCTACGAGCAGTACTTC. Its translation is CASSFLGWASGRLSSYEQYF.

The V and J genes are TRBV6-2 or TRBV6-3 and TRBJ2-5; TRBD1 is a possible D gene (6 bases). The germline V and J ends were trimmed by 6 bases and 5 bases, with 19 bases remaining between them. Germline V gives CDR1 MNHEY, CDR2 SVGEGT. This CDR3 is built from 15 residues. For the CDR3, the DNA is TGTGCCAGCAGCCCCGACCTCGCAGGGGCTGAGACCCAGTACTTC. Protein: CASSPDLAGAETQYF.

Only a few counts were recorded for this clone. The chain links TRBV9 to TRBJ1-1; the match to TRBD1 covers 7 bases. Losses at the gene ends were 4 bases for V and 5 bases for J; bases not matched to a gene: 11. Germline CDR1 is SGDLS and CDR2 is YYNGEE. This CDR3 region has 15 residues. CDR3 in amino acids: CASSTQTGAGTEAFF. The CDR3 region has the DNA TGTGCCAGCAGCACGCAAACAGGGGCGGGAACTGAAGCTTTCTTT. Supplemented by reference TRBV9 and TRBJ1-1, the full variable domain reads DSGVTQTPKHLITATGQRVTLRCSPRSGDLSVYWYQQSLDQGLQFLIQYYNGEERAKGNILERFSAQQFPDLHSELNLSSLELGDSALYFCASSTQTGAGTEAFFGQGTRLTVV.

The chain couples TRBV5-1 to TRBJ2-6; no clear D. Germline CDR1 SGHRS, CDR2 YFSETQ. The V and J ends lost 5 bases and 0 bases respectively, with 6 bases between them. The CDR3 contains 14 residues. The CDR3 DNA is TGCGCCAGCAGAACCAGCTCTGGGGCCAACGTCCTGACTTTC. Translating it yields CASRTSSGANVLTF.

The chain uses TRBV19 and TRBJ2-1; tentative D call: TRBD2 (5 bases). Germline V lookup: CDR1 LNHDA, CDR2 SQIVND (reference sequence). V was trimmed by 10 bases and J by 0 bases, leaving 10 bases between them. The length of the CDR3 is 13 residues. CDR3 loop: CATRESSYNEQFF. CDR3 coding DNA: TGTGCCACCCGGGAAAGCTCCTACAATGAGCAGTTCTTC.

The CDR3 here is CASSPGRAYEQYF. In DNA form, the CDR3 reads TGTGCCAGCAGCCCCGGGAGGGCCTACGAGCAGTACTTC. The gene calls are TRBV13 and TRBJ2-7, with 8 bases that match TRBD2. The CDR3 covers 13 residues. V lost 5 bases and J lost 2; bases outside the gene matches: 2. Germline V gene sequence: CDR1 PRHDT, CDR2 FYEKMQ (reference sequence).

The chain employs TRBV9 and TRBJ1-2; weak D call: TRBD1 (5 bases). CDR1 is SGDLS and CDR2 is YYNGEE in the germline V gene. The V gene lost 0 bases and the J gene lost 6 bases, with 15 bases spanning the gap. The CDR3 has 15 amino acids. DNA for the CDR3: TGTGCCAGCAGCGTAGACCCGCAGGGTTTGGATGGCTACACCTTC. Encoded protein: CASSVDPQGLDGYTF.

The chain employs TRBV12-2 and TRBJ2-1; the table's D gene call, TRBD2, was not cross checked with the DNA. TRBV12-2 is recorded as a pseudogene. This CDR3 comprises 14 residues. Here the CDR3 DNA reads TGTGCAAGTCGCGCGACCGGGACTCTCTGCCGAGAGTTCTTC. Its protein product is CASRATGTLCREFF.

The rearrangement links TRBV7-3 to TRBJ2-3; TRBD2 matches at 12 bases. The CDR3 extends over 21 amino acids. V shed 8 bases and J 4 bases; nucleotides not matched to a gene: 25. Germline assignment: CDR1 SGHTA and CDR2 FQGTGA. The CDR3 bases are TGTGCCAGCGGGTCCCGAGGCAAACTAGCGGGAGGCCGATTCAGGTCAGATACGCAGTATTTT. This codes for CASGSRGKLAGGRFRSDTQYF.

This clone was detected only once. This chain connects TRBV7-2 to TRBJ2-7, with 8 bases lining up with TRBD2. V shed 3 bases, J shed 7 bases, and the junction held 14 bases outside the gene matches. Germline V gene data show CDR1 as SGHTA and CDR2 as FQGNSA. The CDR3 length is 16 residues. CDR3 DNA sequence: TGTGCCAGCAGCTTGCCCGGCGCGGGAGGCCCTCGGGAGCAGTACTTC. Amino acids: CASSLPGAGGPREQYF. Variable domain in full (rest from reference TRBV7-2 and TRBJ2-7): GAGVSQSPSNKVTEKGKDVELRCDPISGHTALYWYRQSLGQGLEFLIYFQGNSAPDKSGLPSDRFSAERTGGSVSTLTIQRTQQEDSAVYLCASSLPGAGGPREQYFGPGTRLTVT.

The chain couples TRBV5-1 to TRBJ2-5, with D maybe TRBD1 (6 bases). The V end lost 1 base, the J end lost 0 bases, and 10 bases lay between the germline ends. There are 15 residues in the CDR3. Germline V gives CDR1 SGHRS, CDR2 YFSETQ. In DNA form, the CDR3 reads TGCGCCAGCAGCTTGTACAGGGACGACCAAGAGACCCAGTACTTC. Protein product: CASSLYRDDQETQYF.

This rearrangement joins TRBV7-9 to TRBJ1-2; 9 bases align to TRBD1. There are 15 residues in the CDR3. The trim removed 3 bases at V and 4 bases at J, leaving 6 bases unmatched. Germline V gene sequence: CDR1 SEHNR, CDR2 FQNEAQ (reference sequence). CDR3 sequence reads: CASSFWRDRVYGYTF. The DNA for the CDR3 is TGTGCCAGCAGCTTTTGGAGGGACAGGGTCTATGGCTACACCTTC. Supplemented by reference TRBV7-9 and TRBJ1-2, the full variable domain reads DTGVSQNPRHKITKRGQNVTFRCDPISEHNRLYWYRQTLGQGPEFLTYFQNEAQLEKSRLLSDRFSAERPKGSFSTLEIQRTEQGDSAMYLCASSFWRDRVYGYTFGSGTRLTVV.

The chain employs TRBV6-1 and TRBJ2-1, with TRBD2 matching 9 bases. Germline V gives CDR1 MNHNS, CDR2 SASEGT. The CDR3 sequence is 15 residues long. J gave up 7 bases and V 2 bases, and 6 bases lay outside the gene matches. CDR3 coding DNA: TGTGCCAGCAGTGAAAGGCTAGCGGGAAAAAATGAGCAGTTCTTC. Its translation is CASSERLAGKNEQFF.

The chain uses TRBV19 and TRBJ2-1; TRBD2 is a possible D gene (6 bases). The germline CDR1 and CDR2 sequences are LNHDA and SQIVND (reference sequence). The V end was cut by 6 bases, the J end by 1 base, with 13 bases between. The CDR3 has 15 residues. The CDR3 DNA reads TGTGCCAGTAGGGAGGCGGGATTTTCCTACAATGAGCAGTTCTTC. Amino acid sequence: CASREAGFSYNEQFF.

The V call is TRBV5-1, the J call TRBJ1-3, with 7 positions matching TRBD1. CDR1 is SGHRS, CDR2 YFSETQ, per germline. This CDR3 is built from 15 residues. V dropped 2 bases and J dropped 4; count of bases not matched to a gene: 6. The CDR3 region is CASSLTGAEGNTIYF. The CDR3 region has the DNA TGCGCCAGCAGCTTAACAGGGGCGGAAGGAAACACCATATATTTT.

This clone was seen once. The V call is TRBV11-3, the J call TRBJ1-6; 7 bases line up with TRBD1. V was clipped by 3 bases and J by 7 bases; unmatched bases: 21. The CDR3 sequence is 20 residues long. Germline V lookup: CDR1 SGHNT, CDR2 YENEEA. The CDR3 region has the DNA TGTGCCAGCAGCTTCATACCAGTGACAGGGAAAGGCTTCCTGAATTCACCCCTCCACTTT. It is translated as CASSFIPVTGKGFLNSPLHF.

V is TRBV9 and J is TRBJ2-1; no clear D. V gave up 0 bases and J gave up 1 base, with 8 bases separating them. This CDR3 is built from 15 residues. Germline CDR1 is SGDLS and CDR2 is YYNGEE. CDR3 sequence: CASSVVAASYNEQFF. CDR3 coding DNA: TGTGCCAGCAGCGTAGTGGCGGCTTCCTACAATGAGCAGTTCTTC. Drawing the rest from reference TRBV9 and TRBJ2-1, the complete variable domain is DSGVTQTPKHLITATGQRVTLRCSPRSGDLSVYWYQQSLDQGLQFLIQYYNGEERAKGNILERFSAQQFPDLHSELNLSSLELGDSALYFCASSVVAASYNEQFFGPGTRLTVL.

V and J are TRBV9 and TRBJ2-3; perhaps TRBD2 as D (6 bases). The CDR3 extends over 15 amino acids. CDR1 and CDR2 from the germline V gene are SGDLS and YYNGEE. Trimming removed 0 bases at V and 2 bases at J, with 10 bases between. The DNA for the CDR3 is TGTGCCAGCAGCGTAGTGGCGGGAAACACAGATACGCAGTATTTT. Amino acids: CASSVVAGNTDTQYF. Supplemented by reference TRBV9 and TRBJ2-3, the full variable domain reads DSGVTQTPKHLITATGQRVTLRCSPRSGDLSVYWYQQSLDQGLQFLIQYYNGEERAKGNILERFSAQQFPDLHSELNLSSLELGDSALYFCASSVVAGNTDTQYFGPGTRLTVL.

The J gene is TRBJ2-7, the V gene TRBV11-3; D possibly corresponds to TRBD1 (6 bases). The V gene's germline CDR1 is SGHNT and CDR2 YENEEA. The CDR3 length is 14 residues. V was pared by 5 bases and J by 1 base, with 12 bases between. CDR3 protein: CASSPSTGSYEQYF. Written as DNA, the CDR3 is TGTGCCAGCAGCCCATCGACAGGATCCTACGAGCAGTACTTC.

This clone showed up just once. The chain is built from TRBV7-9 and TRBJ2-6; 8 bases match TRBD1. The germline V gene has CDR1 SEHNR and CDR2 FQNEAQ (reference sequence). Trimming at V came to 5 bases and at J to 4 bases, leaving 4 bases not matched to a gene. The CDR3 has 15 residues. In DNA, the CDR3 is TGTGCCAGCAGCGCCTGGGACAGGGGGGCCAACGTCCTGACTTTC. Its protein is CASSAWDRGANVLTF.

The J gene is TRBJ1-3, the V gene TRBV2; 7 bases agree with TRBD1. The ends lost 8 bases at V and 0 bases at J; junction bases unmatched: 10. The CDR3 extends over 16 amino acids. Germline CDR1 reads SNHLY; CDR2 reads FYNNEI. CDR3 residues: CASDPTGKGSGNTIYF. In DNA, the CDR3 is TGTGCCAGCGATCCGACAGGGAAGGGCTCTGGAAACACCATATATTTT.

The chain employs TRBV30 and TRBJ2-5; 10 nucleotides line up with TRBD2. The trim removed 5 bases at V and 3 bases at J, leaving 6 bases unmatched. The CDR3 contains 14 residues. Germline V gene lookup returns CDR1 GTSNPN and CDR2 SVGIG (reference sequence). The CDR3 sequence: CAWGPGLAEETQYF. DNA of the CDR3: TGTGCCTGGGGCCCCGGACTAGCGGAAGAGACCCAGTACTTC.

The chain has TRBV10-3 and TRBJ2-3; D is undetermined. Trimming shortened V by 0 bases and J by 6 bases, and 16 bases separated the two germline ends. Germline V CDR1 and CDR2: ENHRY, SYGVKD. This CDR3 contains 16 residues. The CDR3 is CAISESGTNTADTQYF. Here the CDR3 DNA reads TGTGCCATCAGTGAGTCAGGAACTAATACGGCGGATACGCAGTATTTT.

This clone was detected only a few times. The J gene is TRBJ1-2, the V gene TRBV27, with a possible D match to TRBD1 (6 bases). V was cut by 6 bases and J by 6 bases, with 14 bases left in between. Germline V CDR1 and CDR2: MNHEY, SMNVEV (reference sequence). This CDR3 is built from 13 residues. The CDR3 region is CASRPQGRDGYTF. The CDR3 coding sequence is TGTGCCAGCAGGCCCCAGGGGCGGGATGGCTACACCTTC.

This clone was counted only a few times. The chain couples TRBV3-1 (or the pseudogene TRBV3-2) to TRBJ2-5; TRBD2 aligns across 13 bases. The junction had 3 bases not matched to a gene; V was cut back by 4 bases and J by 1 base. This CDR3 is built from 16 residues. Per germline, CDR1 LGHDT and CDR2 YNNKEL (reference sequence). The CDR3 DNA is TGTGCCAGCAGCCCGACTAGCGGGGGGCCCCAAGAGACCCAGTACTTC. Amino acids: CASSPTSGGPQETQYF.